A single sample gave rise to the 27 T cell receptor beta chains below, sequenced in a study of regulatory T cells in long-lasting Graves disease (dated by TCRdb to the early 2020s). Receptors were amplified or captured by multiplex PCR. This sample was sequenced with an Illumina HiSeq 4000. iRepertoire HTBI primers and Arm-PCR amplification of CDR3 regions were used to construct TCR beta libraries. TCRdb took the public reads, trimmed them with fastp at Q25, ran MiXCR for clone calling and kept in-frame beta chains. Under each unique CDR3 protein, matching rows form one entry showing the most common genes and DNA. Present in this sample are about 400,000 distinct CDR3 sequences, roughly 20% of which were seen just once. The leading ten clones occupy 20% to 25% of the sample. Reading the label with the study, this specimen's time point is: persistent/refractory GD, antithyroid drugs over 5 years with positive TRAb. For both TCR sequencing and RNA sequencing, RNA was extracted from PBMCs using TRIzol.

The sequences come from peripheral blood mononuclear cells (PBMCs), collected when the disease was refractory, from a patient treated with antithyroid drugs. These receptor sequences come from a female donor with Graves disease.

This clonotype has a count of ten or more. The rearrangement links TRBV27 to TRBJ2-5, with D possibly being TRBD2 (7 bases). This CDR3 has 15 amino acids. CDR1 is MNHEY and CDR2 is SMNVEV in the germline V gene (reference sequence). Trimming stripped 6 bases from V and 5 bases from J, with 19 bases between. CDR3 region: CASRGTRGGSETQYF. The CDR3, as DNA: TGTGCCAGCAGAGGAACTAGGGGGGGGTCGGAGACCCAGTACTTC.

At least ten counts were recorded for this clonotype. The chain links TRBV28 to TRBJ2-2; TRBD1 matches at 8 bases. V lost 6 bases and J lost 2; bases outside the gene matches: 11. Germline-derived CDR1 and CDR2 are MDHEN and SYDVKM. The CDR3 sequence is 17 residues long. This chain's CDR3 is CASRSNLGQGNTGELFF. The CDR3 nucleotides are TGTGCCAGCAGAAGCAACCTAGGACAGGGAAACACCGGGGAGCTGTTTTTT. Using reference TRBV28 and TRBJ2-2 for the parts outside the CDR3, the full variable domain is DVKVTQSSRYLVKRTGEKVFLECVQDMDHENMFWYRQDPGLGLRLIYFSYDVKMKEKGDIPEGYSVSREKKERFSLILESASTNQTSMYLCASRSNLGQGNTGELFFGEGSRLTVL.

V and J are TRBV4-1 and TRBJ1-5, with unresolved D. Germline V gives CDR1 MGHRA, CDR2 YSYEKL. CDR3 length: 17 residues. V gave up 0 bases and J gave up 0 bases, with 12 bases separating them. CDR3 in DNA: TGCGCCAGCAGCCAAGATACCCAGCCATATAGCAATCAGCCCCAGCATTTT. Translated, it gives CASSQDTQPYSNQPQHF.

This clonotype has ten or more counts. The J gene is TRBJ2-7, the V gene TRBV18, with D perhaps TRBD2 (6 bases). Germline V gene sequence: CDR1 KGHSH, CDR2 LQKENI. V lost 0 bases and J 2 bases, leaving 8 bases between the germline ends. The CDR3 totals 14 residues. The CDR3 sequence is CASSPPAGPYEQYF. The DNA for the CDR3 is TGTGCCAGCTCACCACCGGCGGGACCCTACGAGCAGTACTTC.

This clonotype showed up many times. The V and J genes are TRBV20-1 and TRBJ1-6, with D perhaps matching TRBD1 (5 bases). The V gene's germline CDR1 is DFQATT and CDR2 SNEGSKA (reference sequence). V dropped 3 bases and J dropped 14 bases, with 14 bases sitting between them. This CDR3 spans 12 amino acids. Written as DNA, the CDR3 is TGCAGTGCTAGGGGGACCCTCGGGACCCTCCACTTT. It codes for CSARGTLGTLHF.

This clonotype was observed a handful of times. The rearrangement links TRBV29-1 to TRBJ2-2; 8 bases match TRBD1. CDR3 size: 13 residues. Looked up from germline, CDR1 is SQVTM and CDR2 is ANQGSEA. Trimming cost V 5 bases and J 3 bases; bases outside gene matches: 2. In nucleotides, the CDR3 is TGCAGCGTTAAACAGGGGGACACCGGGGAGCTGTTTTTT. This translates into CSVKQGDTGELFF.

The V and J genes are TRBV29-1 and TRBJ2-4; weak D call: TRBD2 (6 bases). The CDR3 extends over 13 amino acids. Germline V gene sequence: CDR1 SQVTM, CDR2 ANQGSEA. The CDR3 protein is CSILLADKNIQYF. DNA of the CDR3: TGCAGTATCTTACTAGCAGACAAAAACATTCAGTACTTC.

Comment on this clonotype: A clone one base away is much larger, so this may be a read error. This chain uses TRBV20-1 with TRBJ2-7, with TRBD1 as a possible D gene (8 bases). The CDR3 extends over 16 amino acids. Germline CDR1 reads DFQATT; CDR2 reads SNEGSKA (reference sequence). The CDR3: CSARDAGTGRGGEQCF. CDR3 coding DNA: TGCAGTGCTAGAGATGCCGGGACAGGCCGCGGGGGCGAGCAGTGCTTC.

This clonotype has ten or more counts. This chain joins TRBV2 and TRBJ1-1; TRBD1 matches 8 bases. Germline CDR1 SNHLY, CDR2 FYNNEI. V trimming: 7 bases; J trimming: 1 base; junction bases outside the gene matches: 2. The CDR3 contains 13 residues. The CDR3 protein is CASTGQGNTEAFF. CDR3 DNA: TGTGCCAGCACCGGACAGGGGAACACTGAAGCTTTCTTT.

The chain carries TRBV7-2 and TRBJ1-2, with 8 nucleotides matching TRBD1. With 5 bases clipped from V and 0 bases from J, the junction kept 14 bases outside the gene matches. Per the germline V gene, CDR1 is SGHTA and CDR2 is FQGNSA. There are 18 residues in the CDR3. The CDR3 DNA sequence: TGTGCCAGCAGCCCCAGCCCCTACAGGGGGGGGTCTAACTATGGCTACACCTTC. Its protein product is CASSPSPYRGGSNYGYTF.

This clonotype occurred a few times. The chain couples TRBV7-9 to TRBJ2-7; 11 bases are shared with TRBD1. V lost 5 bases to trimming and J lost 1 base; unmatched junction nucleotides: 7. CDR3 length: 16 amino acids. CDR1 and CDR2 (germline): SEHNR, FQNEAQ (reference sequence). CDR3: CASSPLDRGRSYEQYF. Written as DNA, the CDR3 is TGTGCCAGCAGCCCCTTGGACAGGGGGCGATCCTACGAGCAGTACTTC. The entire variable domain, with the rest obtained from reference TRBV7-9 and TRBJ2-7, is as follows: DTGVSQNPRHKITKRGQNVTFRCDPISEHNRLYWYRQTLGQGPEFLTYFQNEAQLEKSRLLSDRFSAERPKGSFSTLEIQRTEQGDSAMYLCASSPLDRGRSYEQYFGPGTRLTVT.

This clonotype came up many times. The V and J genes are TRBV28 and TRBJ1-6; D remains unclear. In germline, CDR1 is MDHEN, CDR2 SYDVKM. There are 16 residues in the CDR3. The ends were cut back, 6 bases at V and 9 bases at J, with 21 bases in the middle. In DNA, the CDR3 is TGTGCCAGCAGACGGGTTAGACTTACTGCTGGTTCACCCCTCCACTTT. Protein sequence: CASRRVRLTAGSPLHF.

The gene calls are TRBV29-1 and TRBJ2-6; 12 nucleotides match TRBD1. Losses at the gene ends were 6 bases for V and 1 base for J; bases not matched to a gene: 4. The CDR3 totals 16 residues. The germline gives CDR1 SQVTM, CDR2 ANQGSEA. The CDR3 sequence: CSVGQGAGSGANVLTF. DNA of the CDR3: TGCAGCGTGGGACAGGGGGCTGGTTCTGGGGCCAACGTCCTGACTTTC.

This clonotype has ten or more counts. V and J are TRBV12-3 or TRBV12-4 and TRBJ1-4; possible D gene TRBD1, 5 bases. V was cut by 3 bases and J by 8 bases, with 19 bases left in between. This CDR3 region has 16 residues. The chain's CDR3 is CASSFAGRGGREKLFF. CDR3 coding DNA: TGTGCCAGCAGTTTTGCAGGGAGGGGAGGTCGCGAAAAACTGTTTTTT.

This clonotype was recorded at least ten times. The rearrangement joins TRBV28 to TRBJ2-5; either TRBD1 or TRBD2 may fit D (5 bases each). CDR3 length: 15 residues. Trimming took off 4 bases at V and 10 bases at J, with 22 bases between the two ends. Germline values: CDR1 MDHEN, CDR2 SYDVKM. DNA for the CDR3: TGTGCCAGCAGTTCCTCCGGGACCAACTCTGGCGACCAGTACTTC. This sequence encodes CASSSSGTNSGDQYF.

There are a few counts of this clonotype. V is TRBV28 and J is TRBJ1-5; no definite D call. CDR1 and CDR2 from the germline V gene are MDHEN and SYDVKM. Trimming removed 6 bases at V and 4 bases at J, with 4 bases between. CDR3 length: 11 residues. The CDR3 region is CASRGNQPQHF. In DNA form, the CDR3 reads TGTGCCAGCAGGGGGAATCAGCCCCAGCATTTT.

This clonotype came up a few times. J is TRBJ2-5 and V is TRBV19; D is ambiguous. The CDR3 totals 14 residues. Germline V CDR1 and CDR2: LNHDA, SQIVND (reference sequence). Trimming took 3 bases from V and 3 from J, leaving 11 bases between them. CDR3 amino acids: CASSIVADEETQYF. The CDR3, as DNA: TGTGCCAGTAGTATTGTGGCAGACGAAGAGACCCAGTACTTC.

A few counts support this clonotype. The chain links TRBV3-1 to TRBJ1-1, with a possible D match to TRBD1 (6 bases). The CDR3 spans 13 residues. Germline loops: CDR1 LGHDT, CDR2 YNNKEL (reference sequence). Between the trimmed V and J ends, which lost 3 bases and 7 bases, there was a span of 12 bases. CDR3 coding DNA: TGTGCCAGCAGCCAGAGGGGGGTGCATGAAGCTTTCTTT. Its translation is CASSQRGVHEAFF. Full variable domain (outside the CDR3, taken from reference TRBV3-1 and TRBJ1-1): DTAVSQTPKYLVTQMGNDKSIKCEQNLGHDTMYWYKQDSKKFLKIMFSYNNKELIINETVPNRFSPKSPDKAHLNLHINSLELGDSAVYFCASSQRGVHEAFFGQGTRLTVV.

The chain recombines TRBV27 with TRBJ1-1; weak D call: TRBD1 (5 bases). The CDR3 consists of 13 residues. CDR1 is MNHEY and CDR2 is SMNVEV in the germline V gene (reference sequence). The V and J ends lost 0 bases and 7 bases respectively, with 9 bases between them. As DNA, the CDR3 is TGTGCCAGCAGTTTATCTAGGGGAGTTGAAGCTTTCTTT. This sequence encodes CASSLSRGVEAFF.

The chain links TRBV28 to TRBJ1-1; TRBD1 is a possible D gene (6 bases). V lost 2 bases, J lost 4 bases, and 11 bases lay in between. In germline, CDR1 is MDHEN, CDR2 SYDVKM. CDR3 length equals 14 residues. The CDR3 DNA reads TGTGCCAGCAGTTTAGTACAGGGAGGCACTGAAGCTTTCTTT. Translation: CASSLVQGGTEAFF.

The chain carries TRBV7-9 and TRBJ2-4; D is ambiguous. The germline V and J ends were trimmed by 3 bases and 0 bases, with 9 bases remaining between them. The CDR3 runs 15 residues. Per the germline V gene, CDR1 is SEHNR and CDR2 is FQNEAQ (reference sequence). CDR3 DNA: TGTGCCAGCAGCTTCGACTCCCTAGCCAAAAACATTCAGTACTTC. It specifies CASSFDSLAKNIQYF.

This clonotype has just a few counts. The chain has TRBV6-9 and TRBJ1-5; perhaps TRBD1 as D (6 bases). V was pared by 3 bases and J by 4 bases, with 13 bases between. CDR3 size: 15 residues. Germline-derived CDR1 and CDR2 are MNHGY and SVAAGI. Written as DNA, the CDR3 is TGTGCCAGCAGTTACTTTACAGGGACGAATCAGCCCCAGCATTTT. It specifies CASSYFTGTNQPQHF.

In this sample, this clonotype turned up many times. The CDR3, as DNA: TGTGCCAGCGCCCCGGTAGGGGAAGCCCAGTACTTC. Its protein product is CASAPVGEAQYF. The chain employs TRBV12-3 or TRBV12-4 and TRBJ2-5; D is possibly TRBD1 (5 bases). This CDR3 is built from 12 residues. Trimming took off 8 bases at V and 9 bases at J, with 16 bases between the two ends.

Turning to this clonotype: A single base is all that separates this from a far larger clone, so a read error is likely. This chain connects TRBV19 to TRBJ2-7, with TRBD1 identical over 10 bases. The V gene end was trimmed by 10 bases and the J gene end by 3 bases; junction bases not matched to a gene: 9. This CDR3 spans 14 amino acids. Germline V CDR1 and CDR2: LNHDA, SQIVND (reference sequence). The CDR3 reads CATSPGTGDYEQYF. The CDR3 region has the DNA TGTGCCACCAGCCCCGGGACAGGGGACTACGAGCAGTACTTC.

This chain connects TRBV12-3 or TRBV12-4 to TRBJ2-1; 12 bases line up with TRBD2. With V trimmed by 5 bases and J by 5 bases, 10 bases remained unmatched. This CDR3 contains 17 residues. CDR3 loop: CASSPLTSGGLNNEQFF. CDR3 DNA sequence: TGTGCCAGCAGTCCCCTGACTAGCGGGGGACTAAACAATGAGCAGTTCTTC.

Many counts were recorded for this clonotype. The chain employs TRBV29-1 and TRBJ2-7; TRBD2 matches at 11 bases. V lost 6 bases, J lost 2 bases, and 6 bases stayed unmatched. CDR1 is SQVTM, CDR2 ANQGSEA, per germline. This CDR3 region has 14 residues. DNA of the CDR3: TGCAGCGTGATTAGCGGGAGGGCCCCCTACGAGCAGTACTTC. It encodes CSVISGRAPYEQYF.

This clonotype has at least ten counts. The V call is TRBV12-3 or TRBV12-4, the J call TRBJ2-7; D possibly uses TRBD1 or TRBD2 (6 bases each). This CDR3 region has 14 residues. Trimming removed 6 bases from V and 4 bases from J, with 16 bases in between. The CDR3 DNA reads TGTGCCAGCAGCCTAAGGGGGGCAGGGTACGAGCAGTACTTC. It codes for CASSLRGAGYEQYF.